A selection of T cell receptor beta chains follows, all from one sample in a study of blood T cell repertoires in COVID-19. Some clones are missing from TCRdb's copy, which holds only in-frame ones; the method was immunoSEQ multiplex PCR. The sample lists about 170,000 clones; 70% to 90% were seen once. The sequenced material came from peripheral blood. These receptors originate from a woman aged 80 or older in a cohort sampled during active or convalescent COVID-19. Both conserved end residues are part of each CDR3. Fields, in order: V gene, J gene, CDR3 protein.

TRBV6-5	TRBJ1-5	CASSSDRGLRQPQHF
TRBV4-2	TRBJ2-1	CASSQVGDFAYNEQFF
TRBV5-4	TRBJ2-3	CASSSASGDYHSTDTQYF
TRBV7-2	TRBJ2-1	CASSLRRDNEQFF
TRBV20-1	TRBJ2-5	CSARRSMTQYF
TRBV15	TRBJ1-1	CATSRDKGLIGAFF
TRBV7-9	TRBJ2-1	CASSLVAGVYNEQFF
TRBV20-1	TRBJ2-2	CSASRAGNTGELFF
TRBV9	TRBJ2-5	CASSVLSGQETQYF
TRBV20-1	TRBJ1-2	CSASDRVGYTF
TRBV5-4	TRBJ1-4	CASSPGGTGDEKLFF
TRBV7-2	TRBJ2-7	CASSLRGIDEQYF
TRBV18	TRBJ2-3	CASSGTSLGDTQYF
TRBV7-9	TRBJ2-1	CASSSHYHEQFF
TRBV18	TRBJ1-4	CASSPQPQTAFNEKLFF
TRBV5-5	TRBJ2-5	CASSISSGGKTQYF
TRBV7-8	TRBJ1-1	CASSPTENTEAFF
TRBV6-5	TRBJ2-7	CASRDRATYEQYF
TRBV5-5	TRBJ2-3	CASRPGRGGADTQYF
TRBV10-3	TRBJ2-3	CAISEFGQGDRDTQYF
TRBV7-2	TRBJ2-3	CASSLGLAGGPGTDTQYF
TRBV10-1	TRBJ1-5	CASSEAFNQPQHF
TRBV29-1	TRBJ2-5	CSVEQGPETQYF
TRBV19	TRBJ2-7	CASSIPGQGSHEQYF
TRBV7-8	TRBJ2-1	CASSLKAYNEQFF
TRBV7-2	TRBJ1-5	CASSLFREQPQHF